This T cell receptor beta chain derives from a study of blood T cell repertoires in COVID-19. For the study at large: Sources were T cells, B-cell-depleted T cells, or PBMCs; the material itself was cDNA or gDNA.

The table came from immunoSEQ multiplex PCR; TCRdb's copy has only in-frame clones and leaves some out. The sample has some 120,000 clones, 88% seen once; the top ten hold approximately 8.1%. CDR1 KGHDR and CDR2 SFDVKD come from the germline V gene. Trimming took 7 bases from V and 1 from J; bases not matched to a gene: 4. The CDR3 loop spans 15 amino acids. This chain joins TRBV24-1 and TRBJ1-3; 9 nucleotides line up with TRBD1. This TCR was recovered from a man in his forties or fifties with acute or convalescent COVID-19. Sequenced: peripheral blood. CDR3 DNA: TGTGCCACCAGCCCCGGACAGGGGTCTGGAAACACCATATATTTT. It codes for CATSPGQGSGNTIYF.